This T cell receptor (beta chain) appears in the sequencing data of a study of T cells expressing NK-cell markers. Study-level background: TCR beta repertoires came from sorted CD3+CD56+NKG2C+, CD3+CD56+NKG2C- and CD3+CD56-NKG2C+ T cells.

Study conclusions and caveats: Similarly, these clonotypes led the CD3+CD56-NKG2C+ fraction as well in several donors.

UMIs were included in TCR beta cDNA generated by 5'RACE template switching. TCRdb re-called the 5' RACE reads and catalogs CDR3 proteins one per entry, DNA excluded. Its listing shows about 440,000 distinct CDR3 sequences. Points on this clonotype: Its cognate antigen is unknown.

CDR1 is SNHLY and CDR2 is FYNNEI in the germline V gene. This CDR3 contains 13 residues. The receptor was isolated from a woman between 18 and 69 years old in good health. V gene TRBV2 combines with J gene TRBJ2-7; without DNA, the TCRdb call of TRBD1 cannot be checked. The sample comprised blood T cells: a sorted CD56 or NKG2C T cell subset, CD4+ or CD8+ T cells, or bulk PBMC T cells (not recorded which). The CDR3 is CATADRASYEQYF.